This T cell receptor (beta chain) was sequenced during a study of molecular identifiers for immune sequencing clone quantification. Findings of the study overall: Underestimation of highly expanded clone sizes could arise where identical TCR molecules share a barcode. Over 99% of effector molecules, but under 1% in naive cells, were held by clones with more than 20 RNA copies.

This clonotype was found many times. Its antigen is unidentified. As CD8+CD4-CCR7+CD45RA+ cells, naive CD8 T cells were sorted. With 4 bases removed from V and 5 bases from J, the gap between germline ends came to 15 bases. CDR1 is MNHNY, CDR2 SVGAGI, per germline (reference sequence). The CDR3 is 15 residues long. TCRdb redid the calling of the PCR reads with MiXCR, one entry per CDR3 protein. The sample shows roughly 630,000 distinct CDR3 sequences, around 25% of them seen only once. The TCR sequence derives from a human donor in good health. Some libraries in this study had Jurkat cell RNA spiked in. This chain joins TRBV6-6 and TRBJ1-3, with TRBD1 as a possible D gene (6 bases). Sequencing input: naive CD8+ T cells from blood, with Jurkat cell RNA spiked in. As to subset: FACS-sorted CD8+CD4-CCR7+CD45RA+ naive T cells. The CDR3 nucleotides read TGTGCCAGCAGTTTCGAACCGGGACAAAGAAACACCATATATTTT. This translates into CASSFEPGQRNTIYF.